The 26 T cell receptor beta chains below all came from one sample that was sequenced in a study of T cells in Graves' hyperthyroidism and ophthalmopathy. Researchers amplified the TCR beta CDR3 regions from RNA transcripts. During a first-round RT-PCR of the TCR CDR3, the HTBI primer set was used. TCRdb reanalysed the multiplex PCR reads using MiXCR and keeps one entry per CDR3 protein. Here the sample spans under 400,000 distinct CDR3 sequences, over 10% being singletons. Input material: blood. The source of these receptors is a woman younger than 35 with Graves' hyperthyroidism.

At least ten counts were recorded for this clonotype. J is TRBJ1-2 and V is TRBV4-2, with no clear D. There are 14 residues in the CDR3. CDR1 and CDR2 from the germline V gene are LGHNA and YNFKEQ. V lost 4 bases, J lost 4 bases, and 13 bases lay in between. The CDR3 protein is CASSPGVGIYGYTF. In DNA form, the CDR3 reads TGTGCCAGCAGCCCAGGAGTGGGTATCTATGGCTACACCTTC.

This clonotype was detected many times. The chain employs TRBV6-5 and TRBJ1-4, with D possibly matching TRBD1 (5 bases). In germline, CDR1 is MNHEY, CDR2 SVGAGI. CDR3 length: 14 amino acids. The V end lost 4 bases, the J end lost 10 bases, and 16 bases lay between the germline ends. The CDR3 DNA reads TGTGCCAGCAGTTTGGACCACAAAAGGGGAAAACTGTTTTTT. Protein sequence: CASSLDHKRGKLFF.

This clonotype was counted only a few times. The gene calls are TRBV28 and TRBJ1-4; possible D gene TRBD1, 5 bases. Trimming cost V 4 bases and J 2 bases, with 11 bases left between them. CDR3 length: 15 residues. CDR1 and CDR2 (germline): MDHEN, SYDVKM. The CDR3 protein is CASSWGIATNEKLFF. In DNA, the CDR3 is TGTGCCAGCAGTTGGGGGATCGCTACTAATGAAAAACTGTTTTTT.

The gene calls are TRBV7-3 and TRBJ2-3; 12 nucleotides line up with TRBD1. The V segment lost 5 bases and the J segment 5 bases; nucleotides outside the gene matches: 8. CDR3 length: 16 residues. CDR1 and CDR2 (germline): SGHTA, FQGTGA. CDR3 residues: CASSTGDRGHEDTQYF. In DNA form, the CDR3 reads TGTGCCAGCAGCACCGGGGACAGGGGGCATGAAGATACGCAGTATTTT.

This clonotype was observed at least ten times. This chain joins TRBV27 and TRBJ2-3; TRBD1 matches 9 bases. With V trimmed by 7 bases and J by 2 bases, 7 bases remained unmatched. The germline CDR1 and CDR2 sequences are MNHEY and SMNVEV (reference sequence). The CDR3 contains 15 residues. CDR3 coding DNA: TGTGCCAGCAACCCCCGGGACAGGGCCACAGATACGCAGTATTTT. Encoded protein: CASNPRDRATDTQYF.

This clonotype was counted ten times or more. The V gene is TRBV12-3 or TRBV12-4, the J gene TRBJ2-3; D tentatively fits TRBD1 or TRBD2 (5 bases each). The CDR3 runs to 14 residues. V shed 7 bases and J shed 10 bases, with 21 bases lying between them. The CDR3 DNA reads as TGTGCCAGCAACTTGGGGCAGGAGGTTCCACCGCAGTATTTT. It encodes CASNLGQEVPPQYF.

This clonotype was counted between two and nine times. The V and J genes are TRBV24-1 and TRBJ2-1; D call uncertain. Per germline, CDR1 KGHDR and CDR2 SFDVKD. Between the trimmed V and J ends, which lost 7 bases and 10 bases, there was a span of 10 bases. The CDR3 is 11 residues long. CDR3 region: CATSRIGEQFF. In DNA form, the CDR3 reads TGTGCCACCAGCAGAATCGGAGAGCAGTTCTTC.

This clonotype was recorded many times. CDR3 in amino acids: CASRRPGLAGADTQYF. The CDR3 nucleotides read TGTGCCAGCAGGCGACCGGGACTAGCGGGAGCAGATACGCAGTATTTT. The rearrangement uses TRBV7-3 and TRBJ2-3, with 14 bases that match TRBD2. After removal of 6 bases from V and 4 bases from J, the junction contained 6 bases not matched to a gene. Per germline, CDR1 SGHTA and CDR2 FQGTGA. The CDR3 is 16 amino acids.

This clonotype was recorded many times. The chain has TRBV7-8 and TRBJ2-7; D unclear. Trimming stripped 7 bases from V and 5 bases from J, with 9 bases between. The germline V gene encodes CDR1 SGHVS and CDR2 FQNEAQ. CDR3 length equals 11 residues. CDR3 nucleotide sequence: TGTGCCAGCACCCCTGACCACGAGCAGTACTTC. It specifies CASTPDHEQYF.

This clonotype was counted at least ten times. The J gene is TRBJ1-2, the V gene TRBV5-1; TRBD1 might be the D (6 bases). V lost 3 bases and J 0 bases, leaving 12 bases between the germline ends. This CDR3 has 15 residues. The germline V gene has CDR1 SGHRS and CDR2 YFSETQ. CDR3: CASSSSTGANYGYTF. The CDR3 region has the DNA TGCGCCAGCAGCTCGTCGACAGGAGCTAACTATGGCTACACCTTC. Based on the CDR3 plus reference TRBV5-1 and TRBJ1-2, the full variable domain is KAGVTQTPRYLIKTRGQQVTLSCSPISGHRSVSWYQQTPGQGLQFLFEYFSETQRNKGNFPGRFSGRQFSNSRSEMNVSTLELGDSALYLCASSSSTGANYGYTFGSGTRLTVV.

The chain links TRBV6-2 or TRBV6-3 to TRBJ1-5; D may be TRBD1 (5 bases). The CDR3 has 14 residues. Trimming pared 1 base from V and 4 bases from J, leaving 8 bases between. Germline V gene sequence: CDR1 MNHEY, CDR2 SVGEGT. CDR3 coding DNA: TGTGCCAGCAGTTACTGGGGGAAAAATCAGCCCCAGCATTTT. Its translation is CASSYWGKNQPQHF.

Notes on this clonotype: In this CDR3 the conserved last residue, phenylalanine or tryptophan, is missing, so a read error is likely. The chain links TRBV16 to TRBJ1-5; possibly TRBD1 for D (5 bases). The CDR3 runs to 15 residues. CDR1 is KGHSY, CDR2 FQNENV, per germline. Trimming shortened V by 2 bases and J by 4 bases, and 12 bases separated the two germline ends. CDR3 in DNA: TGTGCCAGCAGCCAAGAGGCGACAGCTAATCAGCCCCAGCATCTT. It yields the protein CASSQEATANQPQHL.

V and J are TRBV30 and TRBJ2-7, with D possibly matching TRBD2 (6 bases). CDR1 and CDR2 (germline): GTSNPN, SVGIG (reference sequence). The CDR3 is 16 amino acids. V lost 1 base and J 4 bases, leaving 20 bases between the germline ends. The CDR3 DNA follows: TGTGCCTGGAGTGGTATGAGCATCGGGAGTCGATACGAGCAGTACTTC. It translates to CAWSGMSIGSRYEQYF. The full variable domain, completed using reference TRBV30 and TRBJ2-7, is SQTIHQWPATLVQPVGSPLSLECTVEGTSNPNLYWYRQAAGRGLQLLFYSVGIGQISSEVPQNLSASRPQDRQFILSSKKLLLSDSGFYLCAWSGMSIGSRYEQYFGPGTRLTVT.

This clonotype was detected many times. This chain connects TRBV5-1 to TRBJ1-6; no clear D gene. The germline V gene encodes CDR1 SGHRS and CDR2 YFSETQ. V lost 4 bases and J 0 bases, leaving 32 bases between the germline ends. This CDR3 spans 23 amino acids. The CDR3 DNA reads TGCGCCAGCAGCCTTTTCGGCAGCCTAACGGGATTCGGCACCAGCTCCTATAATTCACCCCTCCACTTT. Protein product: CASSLFGSLTGFGTSSYNSPLHF.

This clonotype was counted many times. The chain uses TRBV6-2 or TRBV6-3 and TRBJ1-5; 7 nucleotides match TRBD1. From germline, CDR1 is MNHEY and CDR2 SVGEGT. The J segment lost 5 bases and the V segment lost 6 bases, leaving 7 bases of the junction unmatched. The CDR3 runs to 14 residues. The chain's CDR3 is CASRAGQVDQPQHF. In DNA form, the CDR3 reads TGTGCCAGCAGAGCTGGACAGGTCGATCAGCCCCAGCATTTT.

This rearrangement joins TRBV7-9 to TRBJ1-1, with D maybe TRBD1 (5 bases). Germline V gene sequence: CDR1 SEHNR, CDR2 FQNEAQ (reference sequence). V was clipped by 3 bases and J by 1 base, with 9 bases between them. The CDR3 runs to 14 residues. The CDR3 reads CASSFPTENTEAFF. CDR3 DNA: TGTGCCAGCAGCTTTCCGACAGAGAACACTGAAGCTTTCTTT.

The rearrangement uses TRBV6-2 or TRBV6-3 and TRBJ1-3; no clear D. The CDR3 has 15 amino acids. The germline V gene has CDR1 MNHEY and CDR2 SVGEGT. With 3 bases removed from V and 0 bases from J, the gap between germline ends came to 9 bases. The CDR3, as DNA: TGTGCCAGCAGTTATGATCGGAGCTCTGGAAACACCATATATTTT. Translated: CASSYDRSSGNTIYF.

DNA of the CDR3: TGCGCCAGCAGCCAAGATCACGGTGCCGGGGCAGGGATCTACGAGCAGTACTTC. Translated: CASSQDHGAGAGIYEQYF. This rearrangement joins TRBV4-1 to TRBJ2-7; the D gene could be TRBD1 or TRBD2 (5 bases each). Trimming pared 0 bases from V and 3 bases from J, leaving 21 bases between. From germline, CDR1 is MGHRA and CDR2 YSYEKL. The CDR3 spans 18 residues.

This clonotype was seen repeatedly, ten times or more. The rearrangement uses TRBV20-1 and TRBJ2-5; D is undetermined. The CDR3 extends over 15 amino acids. Germline V gene data show CDR1 as DFQATT and CDR2 as SNEGSKA (reference sequence). Trimming took off 3 bases at V and 0 bases at J, with 14 bases between the two ends. The CDR3 is CSASGKNYYQETQYF. CDR3 in DNA: TGCAGTGCTAGTGGGAAGAACTACTACCAAGAGACCCAGTACTTC.

To note about this clonotype: With a much larger clone just one base away, this may be a read error. A read error is likely, as this CDR3 ends without the conserved phenylalanine or tryptophan. The V gene is TRBV11-2, the J gene TRBJ2-7, with D maybe TRBD1 (5 bases). Germline CDR1 reads SGHAT; CDR2 reads FQNNGV. Trimming cost V 5 bases and J 2 bases, with 19 bases left between them. The CDR3 contains 16 residues. The CDR3 DNA sequence: TGTGCCAGCAGCCCCATAGTTTGGGGCCCGGCCTACGAGCAGTACTCC. Its translation is CASSPIVWGPAYEQYS.

The V gene is TRBV19, the J gene TRBJ1-1; no definite D call. Per germline, CDR1 LNHDA and CDR2 SQIVND (reference sequence). The CDR3 length is 19 residues. With 5 bases removed from V and 4 bases from J, the gap between germline ends came to 29 bases. The CDR3 loop reads CASSWALVGTVELSTEAFF. In DNA form, the CDR3 reads TGTGCCAGTAGTTGGGCCCTTGTAGGCACCGTGGAGTTAAGCACTGAAGCTTTCTTT.

This chain connects TRBV5-5 to TRBJ1-4; no reliable D call. The CDR3 sequence is 16 residues long. Germline V gene data show CDR1 as SGHKS and CDR2 as YYEKEE (reference sequence). V lost 3 bases and J lost 2, with 14 bases in between. The CDR3 spells CASSYENPSTNEKLFF. DNA for the CDR3: TGTGCCAGCAGCTACGAGAATCCGTCGACTAATGAAAAACTGTTTTTT.

At least ten counts were recorded for this clonotype. The chain carries TRBV3-1 and TRBJ1-4; D call uncertain. The CDR3 consists of 14 residues. V lost 4 bases, J lost 7 bases, and 13 bases lay in between. The germline CDR1 and CDR2 sequences are LGHDT and YNNKEL (reference sequence). This CDR3 reads CASSRTNAVEKLFF. The DNA of the CDR3 is TGTGCCAGCAGCCGTACGAATGCGGTTGAAAAACTGTTTTTT.

The genes are TRBV27 and TRBJ2-5, with D perhaps matching TRBD1 or TRBD2 (5 bases each). The CDR3 extends over 14 amino acids. Germline CDR1 MNHEY, CDR2 SMNVEV (reference sequence). V was shortened by 8 bases and J by 0 bases, with 13 bases between the two germline ends. In DNA form, the CDR3 reads TGTGCCAGCCGGGACCACCCGGACCAAGAGACCCAGTACTTC. Translation: CASRDHPDQETQYF.

As regards this clonotype: A junction boundary mismatches the germline segment, possibly from a read error. The chain carries TRBV5-5 and TRBJ1-1, with D unclear. The CDR3 sequence is 15 residues long. Germline CDR1 reads SGHKS; CDR2 reads YYEKEE (reference sequence). In nucleotides, the CDR3 is TGTGCCAGCAGCCCCACCGGGCTACTGAACACTGAAGCTCTCTTT. Encoded protein: CASSPTGLLNTEALF. Filled out from reference TRBV5-5 and TRBJ1-1, the complete variable domain reads DAGVTQSPTHLIKTRGQQVTLRCSPISGHKSVSWYQQVLGQGPQFIFQYYEKEERGRGNFPDRFSARQFPNYSSELNVNALLLGDSALYLCASSPTGLLNTEALFGQGTRLTVV.

This clonotype was seen repeatedly, ten times or more. The chain recombines TRBV3-1 with TRBJ1-4, with no clear D. The V gene's germline CDR1 is LGHDT and CDR2 YNNKEL (reference sequence). The CDR3 covers 14 residues. The V end lost 6 bases, the J end lost 0 bases, and 8 bases lay between the germline ends. As DNA, the CDR3 is TGTGCCAGCAGACTAAGCTCAACTAATGAAAAACTGTTTTTT. Translation: CASRLSSTNEKLFF.